The T cell receptor beta chain under discussion was sequenced for a study of T cells in Graves' hyperthyroidism and ophthalmopathy. The study's findings and limits: Ophthalmopathy and stable hyperthyroidism were separated by a 13 V-J model. The majority of expanded thyroid clonotypes above 0.001 also appeared in blood.

About this clonotype itself: What it recognizes is unknown.

Losses at the gene ends were 6 bases for V and 6 bases for J; bases not matched to a gene: 10. Germline V lookup: CDR1 MRHNA, CDR2 SNTAGT. The CDR3 spans 16 residues. What was amplified from RNA transcripts were TCR beta CDR3 regions. HTBI primers drove first-round RT-PCR of the TCR CDR3. TCRdb itself ran the multiplex PCR reads through MiXCR, one entry per CDR3 protein. The top ten hold 5% to 6% of the sample, which has a few hundred thousand distinct CDR3 sequences, roughly an eighth seen once. The study left out patients who had uncontrolled infection, other autoimmune disease, pregnancy or lactation. The study based diagnoses on clinical symptoms, serum thyroxine and TRAb, thyroid ultrasound and orbital computed tomography.

The sequenced sample consisted of blood. This sequence joins TRBV6-4 and TRBJ2-2; 10 bases align to TRBD2. The sequence came from a woman in her late teens or twenties with Graves' hyperthyroidism. The CDR3 DNA reads as TGTGCCAGCAGAGGACTAGCGGAAGAATTTTCCGGGGAGCTGTTTTTT. Translated, it gives CASRGLAEEFSGELFF.